One sample yielded the 20 T cell receptor beta chains listed below, sequenced in a study of spatial heterogeneity in lung cancer. Findings of the study overall: Counts that tracked tumor mutation counts were those of expanded intratumoral alpha and beta TCRs.

Their cognate antigens are unknown. The time point: sample taken at primary tumor resection. TCRdb called the 5' RACE reads again in MiXCR, with one record for every CDR3 protein. Among more than 4,500 distinct CDR3 sequences listed, roughly 15% were seen once. The sequencing here drew on lung tumor tissue, taken at surgery. The receptors come from a male donor with early-stage non-small cell lung cancer.

This clonotype is medium-sized. The chain has TRBV27 and TRBJ2-7; D uncertain. CDR1 and CDR2 (germline): MNHEY, SMNVEV (reference sequence). CDR3 length: 11 amino acids. Deletions cut 5 bases from V and 6 bases from J, with 8 bases between. The CDR3 is CASSPPPEQYF. The CDR3 DNA reads as TGTGCCAGCAGTCCGCCCCCCGAGCAGTACTTC.

This clonotype was seen at least ten times. This chain connects TRBV6-2 or TRBV6-3 to TRBJ1-2, with D possibly matching TRBD1 (6 bases). Germline loops: CDR1 MNHEY, CDR2 SVGEGT. This CDR3 region has 12 residues. V shed 4 bases and J shed 5 bases, with 8 bases lying between them. CDR3 nucleotides: TGTGCCAGCAGTTCGACAGGATATGGCTACACCTTC. Protein: CASSSTGYGYTF.

By frequency in the sample, this clonotype is medium-sized. CDR3 coding DNA: TGCGCCAGCAGCTTGGTCGCCAGGGGTGATGGCTACACCTTC. It codes for CASSLVARGDGYTF. J is TRBJ1-2 and V is TRBV5-1; possible D gene TRBD1, 6 bases. This CDR3 has 14 amino acids. CDR1 and CDR2 from the germline V gene are SGHRS and YFSETQ. V lost 0 bases, J lost 6 bases, and 12 bases lay in between.

This clonotype is medium-sized by share. The chain is built from TRBV28 and TRBJ1-6; TRBD1 aligns across 10 bases. V dropped 3 bases and J dropped 9; count of bases not matched to a gene: 5. The CDR3 is made up of 15 amino acids. Germline CDR1 reads MDHEN; CDR2 reads SYDVKM. The CDR3 loop is CASSLGQGYRSPLHF. Written as DNA, the CDR3 is TGTGCCAGCAGTTTGGGACAGGGGTATCGTTCACCCCTCCACTTT.

Sample share makes this clonotype medium-sized. The CDR3 here is CASSQSEGLAVQETQYF. In DNA, the CDR3 is TGCGCCAGCAGCCAGTCCGAGGGACTAGCGGTCCAAGAGACCCAGTACTTC. The chain employs TRBV4-1 and TRBJ2-5, with 11 bases matching TRBD2. The V gene's germline CDR1 is MGHRA and CDR2 YSYEKL. This CDR3 is built from 17 residues. The junction had 7 bases not matched to a gene; V was cut back by 3 bases and J by 1 base.

Sample share makes this clonotype large (0.1 to 1%). This sequence joins TRBV5-6 and TRBJ2-2; a possible D gene is TRBD2 (6 bases). Per the germline V gene, CDR1 is SGHDT and CDR2 is YYEEEE. The V gene lost 1 base and the J gene lost 1 base, with 17 bases spanning the gap. The CDR3 totals 18 residues. CDR3: CASSLRFRGLQNTGELFF. CDR3 sequence (DNA): TGTGCCAGCAGCTTGAGGTTTCGGGGACTTCAGAACACCGGGGAGCTGTTTTTT.

Ten or more counts support this clonotype. J is TRBJ2-7 and V is TRBV7-2; 9 positions match TRBD1. After removal of 4 bases from V and 8 bases from J, the junction contained 12 bases not matched to a gene. The germline V gene encodes CDR1 SGHTA and CDR2 FQGNSA. CDR3 length equals 15 residues. CDR3 region: CASSSYTGDRVKQYF. The CDR3 nucleotides read TGTGCCAGCAGCTCGTATACCGGGGACAGGGTAAAGCAGTACTTC.

This clonotype ranks as medium-sized. The chain has TRBV7-9 and TRBJ1-1; D is undetermined. With 5 bases removed from V and 0 bases from J, the gap between germline ends came to 7 bases. CDR1 SEHNR and CDR2 FQNEAQ come from the germline V gene (reference sequence). The CDR3 loop spans 13 amino acids. The CDR3 coding sequence is TGTGCCAGCAGCCTCGTAATGAACACTGAAGCTTTCTTT. The encoded protein is CASSLVMNTEAFF. The full variable domain, completed using reference TRBV7-9 and TRBJ1-1, is DTGVSQNPRHKITKRGQNVTFRCDPISEHNRLYWYRQTLGQGPEFLTYFQNEAQLEKSRLLSDRFSAERPKGSFSTLEIQRTEQGDSAMYLCASSLVMNTEAFFGQGTRLTVV.

Within the sample, this clonotype is medium-sized. V is TRBV20-1 and J is TRBJ2-1, with D possibly TRBD1 on 5 matching bases. Germline V gives CDR1 DFQATT, CDR2 SNEGSKA (reference sequence). The CDR3 loop spans 12 amino acids. Trimming cost V 5 bases and J 6 bases, with 11 bases left between them. CDR3 nucleotide sequence: TGCAGTGCTTCCCGACAGATCAATGAGCAGTTCTTC. Its translation: CSASRQINEQFF.

This clonotype is deemed medium-sized (0.01 to 0.1%). V gene TRBV28 combines with J gene TRBJ2-4; a possible D gene is TRBD1 (6 bases). The CDR3 loop spans 13 amino acids. V lost 8 bases to trimming and J lost 2 bases, with 10 bases between them. In germline, CDR1 is MDHEN, CDR2 SYDVKM. CDR3 sequence: CASLDRPKNIQYF. The CDR3 nucleotides are TGTGCCAGCCTCGACAGGCCCAAAAACATTCAGTACTTC.

This clonotype occurred many times. The J gene is TRBJ2-1, the V gene TRBV6-2 or TRBV6-3; D uncertain. The V end lost 4 bases, the J end lost 10 bases, and 8 bases lay between the germline ends. Germline V gene lookup returns CDR1 MNHEY and CDR2 SVGEGT. The CDR3 is made up of 11 amino acids. As DNA, the CDR3 is TGTGCCAGCAGTTCCTACTTCGAGCAGTTCTTC. Protein: CASSSYFEQFF.

The CDR3 loop is CASRPRDNYYEQYF. The DNA for the CDR3 is TGTGCCAGCAGGCCGAGGGACAATTACTACGAGCAGTACTTC. The rearrangement uses TRBV6-2 or TRBV6-3 and TRBJ2-7; TRBD1 is a possible D gene (6 bases). V lost 6 bases to trimming and J lost 3 bases, with 15 bases between them. CDR3 length equals 14 residues. CDR1 and CDR2 (germline): MNHEY, SVGEGT.

This clonotype was counted a single time. J is TRBJ2-7 and V is TRBV7-9; 7 positions match TRBD1. The V gene end was trimmed by 5 bases and the J gene end by 5 bases; junction bases not matched to a gene: 9. The CDR3 runs 14 residues. Germline V CDR1 and CDR2: SEHNR, FQNEAQ (reference sequence). CDR3 region: CASSPGQLGDEQYF. CDR3 coding DNA: TGTGCCAGCAGCCCGGGACAGTTGGGAGACGAGCAGTACTTC.

In this sample, this clonotype turned up many times. The V and J genes are TRBV30 and TRBJ1-5; D gene uncertain. The CDR3 extends over 13 amino acids. The germline gives CDR1 GTSNPN, CDR2 SVGIG (reference sequence). Trimming cost V 0 bases and J 3 bases, with 6 bases left between them. The DNA for the CDR3 is TGTGCCTGGAGTGTATACACCAATCAGCCCCAGCATTTT. Translating it yields CAWSVYTNQPQHF.

This clonotype is medium-sized (0.01 to 0.1%) in the sample. The chain is built from TRBV11-2 and TRBJ1-6; maybe TRBD1 (5 bases). CDR3 length equals 15 residues. Germline values: CDR1 SGHAT, CDR2 FQNNGV. The V gene lost 6 bases and the J gene lost 7 bases, with 16 bases spanning the gap. The CDR3 DNA reads as TGTGCCAGCAGGACCGGCTTGGGGACGAATTCACCCCTCCACTTT. This sequence encodes CASRTGLGTNSPLHF.

This clonotype is deemed medium-sized (0.01 to 0.1%). CDR3 nucleotides: TGCAGTGCTAGTGGGACTAGCACCGGGGAGCTGTTTTTT. Translating it yields CSASGTSTGELFF. The chain employs TRBV20-1 and TRBJ2-2; 8 bases are a match to TRBD2. The ends lost 3 bases at V and 4 bases at J; junction bases unmatched: 1. Germline CDR1 reads DFQATT; CDR2 reads SNEGSKA (reference sequence). The CDR3 totals 13 residues.

This clonotype is deemed medium-sized. The V call is TRBV7-2, the J call TRBJ2-7; 10 nucleotides match TRBD2. With V trimmed by 2 bases and J by 3 bases, 4 bases remained unmatched. The CDR3 loop spans 15 amino acids. CDR1 is SGHTA and CDR2 is FQGNSA in the germline V gene. CDR3 nucleotide sequence: TGTGCCAGCAGCTTAAACCCTAGCGGGAGCTACGAGCAGTACTTC. Encoded protein: CASSLNPSGSYEQYF.

This chain joins TRBV7-9 and TRBJ2-3; possibly TRBD2 for D (5 bases). The CDR3 length is 14 residues. The V and J ends lost 9 bases and 0 bases respectively, with 13 bases between them. Germline CDR1 and CDR2: SEHNR and FQNEAQ (reference sequence). The DNA of the CDR3 is TGTGCCAGTTCACGTACGGGGAGCACAGATACGCAGTATTTT. Residues: CASSRTGSTDTQYF.

This clonotype was detected a few times. The chain combines TRBV7-2 with TRBJ2-3; D remains unclear. Germline V gives CDR1 SGHTA, CDR2 FQGNSA. This CDR3 is 13 amino acids long. Trimming removed 5 bases from V and 5 bases from J, with 11 bases in between. CDR3 region: CASSPALRDTQYF. CDR3 sequence (DNA): TGTGCCAGCAGCCCAGCCCTCAGAGATACGCAGTATTTT.

This chain links TRBV5-1 with TRBJ1-6; no clear D. The CDR3 loop spans 13 amino acids. Trimming removed 1 base from V and 10 bases from J, with 9 bases in between. Germline V gives CDR1 SGHRS, CDR2 YFSETQ. The DNA of the CDR3 is TGCGCCAGCAGCTTGTATGGGGAATCACCCCTCCACTTT. It codes for CASSLYGESPLHF.